Below are 2 T cell receptor beta chains sequenced from a single sample in a study of a mutant IDH1 vaccine in newly diagnosed glioma. The antigens for these receptors are not known. The time point denotes: week 47, end of study. Mutant IDH1 20-mer peptide, at 300 ug, made up each vaccine dose, with topical imiquimod. The data were produced by immunoSEQ multiplex PCR, yet TCRdb's version contains in-frame clones alone and is incomplete. Among tens of thousands of clones, 83% were seen once, and the ten largest hold more than 3%. The starting material was PBMCs, obtained from a glioma patient whose treatment included an IDH1 peptide vaccine. The receptors were gathered from a man aged 30-40 years with glioma.

The chain joins TRBV6-6 to TRBJ1-6, with TRBD1 matching 8 bases. Germline CDR1 and CDR2: MNHNY and SVGAGI (reference sequence). The CDR3 is made up of 15 amino acids. V lost 6 bases and J lost 9; bases outside the gene matches: 10. CDR3: CASRTGQGAASPLHF. The CDR3 DNA sequence: TGTGCCAGCAGGACTGGACAGGGCGCAGCTTCACCCCTCCACTTT.

This clone was recorded only once. V and J are TRBV4-1 and TRBJ2-7; D gene ambiguous. The germline gives CDR1 MGHRA, CDR2 YSYEKL. V shed 3 bases and J shed 6 bases, with 12 bases lying between them. The CDR3 runs 13 residues. CDR3 residues: CASSQAESSEQYF. The CDR3 bases are TGCGCCAGCAGCCAGGCTGAGAGCTCCGAGCAGTACTTC.